This TCR beta chain appears in the sequencing data of a study of cytomegalovirus exposure and HLA in healthy donors. PCR employed 60 Vbeta and 13 Jbeta primers. Sequencing was performed with immunoSEQ multiplex PCR; in TCRdb, only in-frame clones are kept and a portion is missing. Here the sample table reports 150,000 to 200,000 clones. Germline V gene sequence: CDR1 GTSNPN, CDR2 SVGIG (reference sequence). The CDR3 is made up of 12 amino acids. Comment on this clone: At one of its ends the junction is not consistent with the germline gene, which may arise from a read error.

The rearrangement uses TRBV30 and TRBJ2-7; 11 bases line up with TRBD1. The TCR was taken from a woman aged 18-30 years in good health and CMV-seropositive. The sequenced material came from PBMCs. The CDR3 DNA follows: TGTGCCTGGAGCTACGGACAGGGGGCTGAACGGTTC. Translating gives CAWSYGQGAERF. The complete variable domain, with remaining parts taken from reference TRBV30 and TRBJ2-7, reads SQTIHQWPATLVQPVGSPLSLECTVEGTSNPNLYWYRQAAGRGLQLLFYSVGIGQISSEVPQNLSASRPQDRQFILSSKKLLLSDSGFYLCAWSYGQGAERFGPGTRLTVT.